Listed below are T cell receptor beta chains from one sample, sequenced in a study of lymphopenia after photon versus proton radiotherapy. Libraries were prepared by immunoSEQ multiplex PCR; TCRdb keeps only in-frame clonotypes and omits some of them. This sample carries 20,000 to 25,000 clones, about 80% of them seen once, and the ten largest clones take roughly a quarter. The sequencing here drew on peripheral blood, taken from a patient treated with photon-based radiotherapy. These receptors originate from a man aged 40-55 years with gastric cancer. Each CDR3 is given with its conserved first and last residue. D genes are given only for firm matches. Clone size, where shown, is once, few, many, or a class for clones that have expanded.

TRBV7-9	.	.	TRBJ1-3	CASSPKGLSSSGNTIYF	TGTGCCAGCAGCCCTAAGGGTTTAAGTTCGTCTGGAAACACCATATATTTT
TRBV9	.	.	TRBJ1-3	CASSVTQDSGNTIYF	TGTGCCAGCAGCGTGACCCAGGATTCTGGAAACACCATATATTTT
TRBV10-3	.	few	TRBJ1-4	CAISEPNPDRFHEKLFF	TGTGCCATCAGTGAGCCAAACCCCGACAGGTTCCATGAAAAACTGTTTTTT
TRBV18	.	.	TRBJ2-7	CASSPPDGGSYEQYF	TGTGCCAGCTCACCACCGGACGGTGGGTCCTACGAGCAGTACTTC
TRBV19	TRBD2	.	TRBJ2-1	CASSIGLAGGREQFF	TGTGCCAGTAGTATAGGACTAGCGGGGGGGCGTGAGCAGTTCTTC
TRBV18	.	.	TRBJ2-1	CASSPSVHYNEQFF	.
TRBV9	TRBD2	.	TRBJ2-3	CASSVLAADTQYF	TGTGCCAGCAGCGTACTAGCGGCAGATACGCAGTATTTT
TRBV9	.	once	TRBJ1-6	CASSVGGVSVPNSPLHF	TGTGCCAGCAGCGTAGGGGGGGTGTCGGTCCCTAATTCACCCCTCCACTTT
TRBV19	.	.	TRBJ1-5	CASSMEGRHSNQPQHF	TGTGCCAGTAGTATGGAGGGCCGTCATAGCAATCAGCCCCAGCATTTT
TRBV7-3	.	.	TRBJ2-1	CASSWGGTEQFF	TGTGCCAGCAGCTGGGGGGGCACTGAGCAGTTCTTC
TRBV10-3	.	.	TRBJ2-7	CAISESTGSYEQYF	TGTGCCATCAGTGAGTCGACGGGTTCCTACGAGCAGTACTTC
TRBV4-3	.	.	TRBJ1-2	CASSQVLGGRGYTF	TGCGCCAGCAGCCAAGTATTGGGGGGCCGGGGCTACACCTTC
TRBV7-9	.	.	TRBJ1-6	CASSLGNYNSPLHF	TGTGCCAGCAGCTTAGGAAACTATAATTCACCCCTCCACTTT
TRBV5-3	.	.	TRBJ1-2	CARSLAAFNYGYTF	TGTGCCAGAAGCTTGGCGGCCTTTAACTATGGCTACACCTTC
TRBV7-2	TRBD1	.	TRBJ2-5	CASSPGQGLETQYF	TGTGCCAGCAGCCCGGGACAGGGGTTGGAGACCCAGTACTTC
TRBV7-3	.	.	TRBJ1-2	CASSSDRNNYGYTF	TGTGCCAGCAGCTCGGACAGAAATAACTATGGCTACACCTTC
TRBV25-1	TRBD1	.	TRBJ2-7	CASSPPGHRGVHEQYF	TGTGCCAGCAGTCCCCCCGGCCACAGGGGAGTCCACGAGCAGTACTTC